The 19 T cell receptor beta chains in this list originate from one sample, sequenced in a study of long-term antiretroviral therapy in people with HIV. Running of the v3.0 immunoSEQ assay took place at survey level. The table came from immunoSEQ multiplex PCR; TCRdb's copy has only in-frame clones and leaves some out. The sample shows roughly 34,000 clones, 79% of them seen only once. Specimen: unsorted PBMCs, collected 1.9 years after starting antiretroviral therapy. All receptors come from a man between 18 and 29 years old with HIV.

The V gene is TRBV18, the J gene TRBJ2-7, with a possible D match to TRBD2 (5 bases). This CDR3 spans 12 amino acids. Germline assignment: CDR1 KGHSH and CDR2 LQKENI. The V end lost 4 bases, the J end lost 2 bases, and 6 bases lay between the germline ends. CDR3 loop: CASSLGAYEQYV. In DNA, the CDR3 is TGTGCCAGCTCACTGGGAGCCTACGAGCAGTACGTC.

The CDR3 DNA reads TGTGCCAGTAGCCCGGACAGATCGGGAGAGCAGTACTTC. Amino acids: CASSPDRSGEQYF. J is TRBJ2-7 and V is TRBV19; a possible D gene is TRBD1 (6 bases). The length of the CDR3 is 13 residues. Germline CDR1 and CDR2: LNHDA and SQIVND (reference sequence). Trimming removed 6 bases from V and 7 bases from J, with 16 bases in between. The full variable domain, its missing parts supplied by reference TRBV19 and TRBJ2-7, is DGGITQSPKYLFRKEGQNVTLSCEQNLNHDAMYWYRQDPGQGLRLIYYSQIVNDFQKGDIAEGYSVSREKKESFPLTVTSAQKNPTAFYLCASSPDRSGEQYFGPGTRLTVT.

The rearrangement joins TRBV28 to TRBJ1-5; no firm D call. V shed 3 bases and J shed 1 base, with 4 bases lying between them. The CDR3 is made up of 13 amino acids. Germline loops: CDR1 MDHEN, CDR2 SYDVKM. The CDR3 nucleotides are TGTGCCAGCAGTTTCGGCAGCAATCAGCCCCAGCATTTT. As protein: CASSFGSNQPQHF.

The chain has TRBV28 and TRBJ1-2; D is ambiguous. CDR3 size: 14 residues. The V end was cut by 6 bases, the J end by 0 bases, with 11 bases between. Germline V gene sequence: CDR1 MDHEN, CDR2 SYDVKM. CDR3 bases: TGTGCCAGCAGGGCGGTCGGCACTAACTATGGCTACACCTTC. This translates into CASRAVGTNYGYTF.

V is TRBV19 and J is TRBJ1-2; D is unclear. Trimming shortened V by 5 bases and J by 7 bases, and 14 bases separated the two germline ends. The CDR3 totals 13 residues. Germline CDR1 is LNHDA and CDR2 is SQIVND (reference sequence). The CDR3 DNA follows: TGTGCCAGTAGTTTACTCGGACTGGCTGGCTACACCTTC. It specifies CASSLLGLAGYTF.

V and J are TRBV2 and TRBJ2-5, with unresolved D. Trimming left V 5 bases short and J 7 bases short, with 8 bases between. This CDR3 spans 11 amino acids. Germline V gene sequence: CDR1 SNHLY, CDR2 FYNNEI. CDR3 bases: TGTGCCAGCAGTCCCCCCGGGACCCAGTACTTC. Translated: CASSPPGTQYF.

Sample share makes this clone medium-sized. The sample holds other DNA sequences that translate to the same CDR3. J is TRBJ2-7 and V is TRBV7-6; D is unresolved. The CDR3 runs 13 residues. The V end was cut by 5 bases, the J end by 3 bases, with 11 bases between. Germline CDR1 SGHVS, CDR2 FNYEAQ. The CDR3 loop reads CASSLGPNYEQYV. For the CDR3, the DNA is TGTGCCAGCAGCCTCGGACCCAACTACGAGCAGTACGTC.

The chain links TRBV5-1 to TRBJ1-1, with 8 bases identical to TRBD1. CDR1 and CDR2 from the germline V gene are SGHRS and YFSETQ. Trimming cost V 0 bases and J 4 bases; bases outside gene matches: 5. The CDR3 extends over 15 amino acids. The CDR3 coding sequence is TGCGCCAGCAGCTTGGACGGACAGGGAGCCACTGAAGCTTTCTTT. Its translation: CASSLDGQGATEAFF.

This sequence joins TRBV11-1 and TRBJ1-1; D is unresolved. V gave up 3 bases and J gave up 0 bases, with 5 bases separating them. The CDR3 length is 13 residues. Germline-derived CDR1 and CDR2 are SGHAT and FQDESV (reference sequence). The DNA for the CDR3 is TGTGCCAGCAGCTTGAGCTTGAACACTGAAGCTTTCTTT. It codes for CASSLSLNTEAFF.

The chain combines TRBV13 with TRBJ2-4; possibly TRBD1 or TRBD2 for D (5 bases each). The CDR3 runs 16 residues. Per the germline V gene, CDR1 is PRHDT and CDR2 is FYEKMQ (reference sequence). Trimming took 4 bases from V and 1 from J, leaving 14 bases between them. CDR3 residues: CASSSLQGRAKNIQYF. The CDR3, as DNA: TGTGCCAGCAGCTCTCTCCAGGGACGGGCCAAAAACATTCAGTACTTC.

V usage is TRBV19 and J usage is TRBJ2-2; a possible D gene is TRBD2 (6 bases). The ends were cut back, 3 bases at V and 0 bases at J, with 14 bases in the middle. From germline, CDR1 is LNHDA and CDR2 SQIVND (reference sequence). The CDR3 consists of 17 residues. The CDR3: CASSILLAATNTGELFF. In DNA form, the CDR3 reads TGTGCCAGTAGTATCCTCTTAGCGGCTACGAACACCGGGGAGCTGTTTTTT.

In DNA form, the CDR3 reads TGTGCCAGCAGACTCCGGGTTAACTACGAGCAGTACGTC. Protein: CASRLRVNYEQYV. The gene calls are TRBV2 and TRBJ2-7, with no clear D. The germline V gene encodes CDR1 SNHLY and CDR2 FYNNEI. The V gene lost 6 bases and the J gene lost 3 bases, with 12 bases spanning the gap. The CDR3 covers 13 residues.

As DNA, the CDR3 is TGTGCCAGCAGCCCCTTTACTACGACAGACGCGGCTTTCTTT. Its protein is CASSPFTTTDAAFF. The gene calls are TRBV11-2 and TRBJ1-1; TRBD1 is a possible D gene (5 bases). Trimming left V 5 bases short and J 11 bases short, with 21 bases between. The germline CDR1 and CDR2 sequences are SGHAT and FQNNGV. The CDR3 is 14 amino acids.

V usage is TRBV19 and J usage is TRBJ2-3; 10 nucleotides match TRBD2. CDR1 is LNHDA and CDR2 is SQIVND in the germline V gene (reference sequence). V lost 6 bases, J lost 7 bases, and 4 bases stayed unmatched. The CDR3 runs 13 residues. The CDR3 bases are TGTGCCAGTAGGGTAGCGGGGGGAAATACGCAGTATTTT. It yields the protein CASRVAGGNTQYF.

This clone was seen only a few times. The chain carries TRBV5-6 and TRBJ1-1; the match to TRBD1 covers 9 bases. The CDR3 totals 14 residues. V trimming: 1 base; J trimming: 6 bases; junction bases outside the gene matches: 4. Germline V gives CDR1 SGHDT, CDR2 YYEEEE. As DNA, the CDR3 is TGTGCCAGCAGCTTGCGGGACAGGGTCCCTGAAGCTTTCTTT. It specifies CASSLRDRVPEAFF.

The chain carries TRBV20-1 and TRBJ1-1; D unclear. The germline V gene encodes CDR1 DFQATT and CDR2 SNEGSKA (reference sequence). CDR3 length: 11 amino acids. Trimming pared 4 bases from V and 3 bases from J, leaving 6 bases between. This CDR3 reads CSATLYTEAFF. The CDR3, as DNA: TGCAGTGCTACCCTTTACACTGAAGCTTTCTTT.

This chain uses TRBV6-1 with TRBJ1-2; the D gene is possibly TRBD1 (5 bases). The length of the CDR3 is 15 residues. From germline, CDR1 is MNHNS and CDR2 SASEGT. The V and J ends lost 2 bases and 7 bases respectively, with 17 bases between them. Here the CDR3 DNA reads TGTGCCAGCAGTGAACTCGGGGACTTCGGGGGTGGCTACACCTTC. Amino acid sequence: CASSELGDFGGGYTF.

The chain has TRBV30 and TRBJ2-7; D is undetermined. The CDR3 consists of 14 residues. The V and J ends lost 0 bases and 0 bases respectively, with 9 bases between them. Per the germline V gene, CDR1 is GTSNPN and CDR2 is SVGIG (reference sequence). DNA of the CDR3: TGTGCCTGGAGTGTAGGACGAAACTCCTACGAGCAGTACTTC. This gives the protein CAWSVGRNSYEQYF.

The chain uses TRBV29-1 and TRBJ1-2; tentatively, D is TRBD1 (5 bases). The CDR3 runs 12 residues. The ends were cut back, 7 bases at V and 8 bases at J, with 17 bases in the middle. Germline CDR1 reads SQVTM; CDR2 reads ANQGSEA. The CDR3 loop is CSGGTPRGGYTF. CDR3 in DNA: TGCAGCGGCGGGACCCCTCGAGGGGGCTACACCTTC.